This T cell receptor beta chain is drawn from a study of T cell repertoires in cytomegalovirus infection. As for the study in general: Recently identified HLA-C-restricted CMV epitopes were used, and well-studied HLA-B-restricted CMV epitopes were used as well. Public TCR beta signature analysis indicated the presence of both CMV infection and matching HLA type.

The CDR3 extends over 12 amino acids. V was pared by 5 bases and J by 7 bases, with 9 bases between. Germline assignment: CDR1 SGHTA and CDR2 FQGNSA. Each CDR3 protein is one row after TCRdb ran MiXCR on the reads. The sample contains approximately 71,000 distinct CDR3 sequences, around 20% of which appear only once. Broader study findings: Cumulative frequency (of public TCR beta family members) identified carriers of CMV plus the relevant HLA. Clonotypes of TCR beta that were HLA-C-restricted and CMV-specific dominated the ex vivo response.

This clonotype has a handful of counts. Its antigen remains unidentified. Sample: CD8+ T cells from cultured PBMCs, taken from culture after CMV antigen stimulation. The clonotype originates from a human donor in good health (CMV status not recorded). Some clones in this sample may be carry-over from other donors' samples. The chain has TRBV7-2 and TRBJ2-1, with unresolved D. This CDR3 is CASSLPLNEQFF. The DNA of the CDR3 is TGTGCCAGCAGCCTACCACTTAATGAGCAGTTCTTC.